One sample yielded the 31 T cell receptor beta chains listed below, sequenced in a study of blood T cell repertoires in COVID-19. The table came from immunoSEQ multiplex PCR; TCRdb's copy has only in-frame clones and leaves some out. The sample yields 96,000 or so clones, 88% seen once. The specimen sequenced was peripheral blood. The receptors here all came from a woman of 80 years or more with acute or convalescent COVID-19.

The genes are TRBV3-1 (or the pseudogene TRBV3-2) and TRBJ2-7, with D tentatively TRBD2 (7 bases). The germline gives CDR1 LGHDT, CDR2 YNNKEL (reference sequence). CDR3 length: 15 amino acids. Trimming pared 2 bases from V and 6 bases from J, leaving 17 bases between. The CDR3 DNA sequence: TGTGCCAGCAGCCAACTTACTGGGGGAGGGGGCGAGCAGTACTTC. As protein: CASSQLTGGGGEQYF.

This chain links TRBV9 with TRBJ1-3, with a weak D call TRBD1 (5 bases). Germline CDR1 is SGDLS and CDR2 is YYNGEE. The CDR3 contains 15 residues. With 4 bases removed from V and 2 bases from J, the gap between germline ends came to 13 bases. The CDR3 reads CASSPGGATGNTIYF. DNA for the CDR3: TGTGCCAGCAGCCCAGGAGGGGCCACTGGAAACACCATATATTTT.

The CDR3 sequence is CASSSDRETANYGYTF. The CDR3, as DNA: TGCGCCAGCAGCTCGGACAGGGAAACAGCTAACTATGGCTACACCTTC. The chain employs TRBV5-1 and TRBJ1-2; 8 bases agree with TRBD1. V was pared by 3 bases and J by 0 bases, with 7 bases of the junction left unmatched. The CDR3 extends over 16 amino acids. Germline CDR1 SGHRS, CDR2 YFSETQ.

The chain links TRBV19 to TRBJ1-5; tentatively, D is TRBD1 (5 bases). The V gene's germline CDR1 is LNHDA and CDR2 SQIVND (reference sequence). The CDR3 is 15 amino acids. V was shortened by 5 bases and J by 0 bases, with 11 bases between the two germline ends. Written as DNA, the CDR3 is TGTGCCAGTAGTGAGGAGGGGATTAGCAATCAGCCCCAGCATTTT. This translates into CASSEEGISNQPQHF.

The chain couples TRBV5-1 to TRBJ2-1, with a tentative D call TRBD2 (5 bases). V lost 9 bases and J 1 base, leaving 11 bases between the germline ends. Germline V CDR1 and CDR2: SGHRS, YFSETQ. This CDR3 is 13 amino acids long. The CDR3 loop is CATSRDSYNEQFF. DNA of the CDR3: TGCGCCACCTCTCGGGATTCCTACAATGAGCAGTTCTTC.

CDR3 sequence reads: CASSNRDRAYGYTF. The CDR3 bases are TGTGCCAGCTCAAACCGGGACAGAGCCTATGGCTACACCTTC. This sequence joins TRBV18 and TRBJ1-2; 7 bases are shared with TRBD1. The CDR3 spans 14 residues. V was pared by 5 bases and J by 4 bases, with 7 bases of the junction left unmatched. Germline lookup yields CDR1 KGHSH and CDR2 LQKENI.

This chain joins TRBV18 and TRBJ1-1; weak D call: TRBD1 (6 bases). The CDR3 is 13 residues long. Trimming left V 1 base short and J 7 bases short, with 10 bases between. Per germline, CDR1 KGHSH and CDR2 LQKENI. In DNA form, the CDR3 reads TGTGCCAGCTCACCACGGACAGTGGGTGAAGCTTTCTTT. It translates to CASSPRTVGEAFF.

The chain recombines TRBV7-2 with TRBJ2-1; 7 bases fit TRBD1. Germline trimming cut 5 bases from V and 11 bases from J; bases unmatched to any gene: 6. Germline CDR1 and CDR2: SGHTA and FQGNSA. This CDR3 contains 12 residues. This CDR3 is CASSADRAKQFF. DNA of the CDR3: TGTGCCAGCAGCGCAGACAGGGCCAAGCAGTTCTTC.

The chain couples TRBV12-3 or TRBV12-4 to TRBJ1-2; 10 nucleotides align to TRBD1. V dropped 3 bases and J dropped 6; count of bases not matched to a gene: 1. This CDR3 contains 13 residues. CDR3 bases: TGTGCCAGCAGTTTGGGGACAGGGGATGGCTACACCTTC. This translates into CASSLGTGDGYTF.

The chain uses TRBV7-6 and TRBJ2-7; D is possibly TRBD2 (6 bases). This CDR3 spans 15 amino acids. Germline assignment: CDR1 SGHVS and CDR2 FNYEAQ. V dropped 1 base and J dropped 2 bases, with 12 bases sitting between them. The CDR3 coding sequence is TGTGCCAGCAGCTTAGGGGCCGGGACTCCCTACGAGCAGTACTTC. Its translation: CASSLGAGTPYEQYF.

The chain employs TRBV14 and TRBJ1-2; 8 bases line up with TRBD1. The V segment lost 4 bases and the J segment 8 bases; nucleotides outside the gene matches: 6. Germline CDR1 is SGHDN and CDR2 is FVKESK. This CDR3 is built from 13 residues. CDR3 protein: CASSPTRGHGYTF. The CDR3 nucleotides read TGTGCCAGCAGCCCGACCAGGGGGCACGGCTACACCTTC.

This chain connects TRBV20-1 to TRBJ2-3, with TRBD2 matching over 10 bases. The germline V gene encodes CDR1 DFQATT and CDR2 SNEGSKA (reference sequence). The CDR3 is 15 amino acids. V dropped 3 bases and J dropped 1; count of bases not matched to a gene: 4. The CDR3 spells CSASLAGVRTDTQYF. In DNA form, the CDR3 reads TGCAGTGCTAGTCTAGCGGGAGTGCGCACAGATACGCAGTATTTT.

J is TRBJ2-7 and V is TRBV21-1; TRBD2 is the table's D call and was not checked against the DNA. TRBV21-1 is a recognized pseudogene. The CDR3 loop spans 17 amino acids. In DNA form, the CDR3 reads TGTGCCAGCAATTCATACCGGGCGGGACTAGAGTCCTACGAGCAGTACTTC. Translating gives CASNSYRAGLESYEQYF.

J is TRBJ1-3 and V is TRBV7-2; TRBD1 might be the D (6 bases). This CDR3 contains 16 residues. Germline CDR1 and CDR2: SGHTA and FQGNSA. The V and J ends lost 4 bases and 1 base respectively, with 14 bases between them. CDR3 in amino acids: CASSSIRGLSGNTIYF. In nucleotides, the CDR3 is TGTGCCAGCAGCTCCATCAGGGGTTTGTCTGGAAACACCATATATTTT.

The V gene is TRBV9, the J gene TRBJ1-2; 9 bases fit TRBD1. V lost 1 base to trimming and J lost 5 bases; unmatched junction nucleotides: 6. Germline V lookup: CDR1 SGDLS, CDR2 YYNGEE. The CDR3 sequence is 15 residues long. For the CDR3, the DNA is TGTGCCAGCAGCGTACACCGGACAGGGGTATATGGCTACACCTTC. Translated, it gives CASSVHRTGVYGYTF. Full variable domain (rest looked up from reference TRBV9 and TRBJ1-2): DSGVTQTPKHLITATGQRVTLRCSPRSGDLSVYWYQQSLDQGLQFLIQYYNGEERAKGNILERFSAQQFPDLHSELNLSSLELGDSALYFCASSVHRTGVYGYTFGSGTRLTVV.

This chain links TRBV9 with TRBJ2-3; 10 bases fit TRBD2. The CDR3 has 15 residues. V trimming: 5 bases; J trimming: 3 bases; junction bases outside the gene matches: 6. The V gene's germline CDR1 is SGDLS and CDR2 YYNGEE. CDR3 DNA sequence: TGTGCCAGCAGTCTTAGCGGGGGGAGGACAGATACGCAGTATTTT. This sequence encodes CASSLSGGRTDTQYF.

The chain couples TRBV6-5 to TRBJ1-5, with TRBD1 matching over 10 bases. CDR1 MNHEY and CDR2 SVGAGI come from the germline V gene. The CDR3 length is 14 residues. After removal of 4 bases from V and 9 bases from J, the junction contained 6 bases not matched to a gene. The CDR3 DNA reads TGTGCCAGCAGTTCCGGGACAGGGGCCGGGCCCCAGCATTTT. This sequence encodes CASSSGTGAGPQHF.

The genes are TRBV5-1 and TRBJ2-5; 7 bases match TRBD2. The V and J ends lost 0 bases and 5 bases, in that order; junction bases with no gene match: 10. Germline CDR1 and CDR2: SGHRS and YFSETQ. The CDR3 is 16 amino acids. Here the CDR3 DNA reads TGCGCCAGCAGCTTGGCCGGGGCGGGAGTTCTGGAGACCCAGTACTTC. Translated, it gives CASSLAGAGVLETQYF.

This chain joins TRBV19 and TRBJ1-4, with 8 bases identical to TRBD1. The trim removed 6 bases at V and 4 bases at J, leaving 4 bases unmatched. The germline V gene encodes CDR1 LNHDA and CDR2 SQIVND (reference sequence). The CDR3 consists of 14 residues. The CDR3, as DNA: TGTGCCAGTAGGGACAGGGCGGTTAATGAAAAACTGTTTTTT. Translation gives CASRDRAVNEKLFF.

CDR3 in amino acids: CATSAPTPGETQYF. CDR3 DNA sequence: TGTGCCACCAGTGCCCCGACTCCGGGGGAGACCCAGTACTTC. The J gene is TRBJ2-5, the V gene TRBV24-1; perhaps TRBD2 as D (5 bases). The V and J ends lost 5 bases and 5 bases respectively, with 14 bases between them. The CDR3 loop spans 14 amino acids. Germline V gives CDR1 KGHDR, CDR2 SFDVKD.

The J gene is TRBJ1-4, the V gene TRBV25-1; D is uncertain. The length of the CDR3 is 13 residues. Germline values: CDR1 MGHDK, CDR2 SYGVNS. With 8 bases removed from V and 7 bases from J, the gap between germline ends came to 14 bases. The CDR3 spells CASGRQPGEKLFF. The CDR3 coding sequence is TGTGCCAGCGGCAGGCAACCTGGTGAAAAACTGTTTTTT.

The J gene is TRBJ1-5, the V gene TRBV12-3 or TRBV12-4, with 8 bases aligning to TRBD1. Unmatched junction bases numbered 6, after V lost 5 bases and J lost 9 bases. This CDR3 is built from 13 residues. CDR3 sequence (DNA): TGTGCCAGCAGTGCTGGACAGGGTTGGCCCCAGCATTTT. Translated, it gives CASSAGQGWPQHF.

This clone has a single count. The chain is built from TRBV30 and TRBJ2-7, with 10 bases that match TRBD2. CDR3 length: 13 amino acids. V trimming: 6 bases; J trimming: 2 bases; junction bases outside the gene matches: 4. Germline values: CDR1 GTSNPN, CDR2 SVGIG (reference sequence). CDR3 sequence reads: CACAGLATYEQYF. Here the CDR3 DNA reads TGTGCCTGCGCGGGACTAGCGACCTACGAGCAGTACTTC. The full variable domain, rest sourced from reference TRBV30 and TRBJ2-7, is SQTIHQWPATLVQPVGSPLSLECTVEGTSNPNLYWYRQAAGRGLQLLFYSVGIGQISSEVPQNLSASRPQDRQFILSSKKLLLSDSGFYLCACAGLATYEQYFGPGTRLTVT.

This clone occurred a few times. V gene TRBV6-2 or TRBV6-3 combines with J gene TRBJ1-5; maybe TRBD1 (6 bases). Germline CDR1 and CDR2: MNHEY and SVGEGT. The CDR3 is 14 amino acids. V lost 2 bases and J lost 7, with 12 bases in between. Here the CDR3 DNA reads TGTGCCAGCAGTTACCCACAGGGAGGGCAGCCCCAGCATTTT. Translating gives CASSYPQGGQPQHF.

CDR3 in amino acids: CATSRDLKTREAFF. The CDR3 DNA follows: TGTGCCACCAGCAGAGATTTAAAGACCAGGGAAGCTTTCTTT. The V gene is TRBV15, the J gene TRBJ1-1; D is uncertain. The V gene's germline CDR1 is LNHNV and CDR2 YYDKDF (reference sequence). V dropped 0 bases and J dropped 8 bases, with 13 bases sitting between them. The CDR3 has 14 amino acids.

The V call is TRBV5-1, the J call TRBJ1-1; D may be TRBD1 (5 bases). The germline V and J ends were trimmed by 4 bases and 1 base, with 8 bases remaining between them. CDR1 and CDR2 from the germline V gene are SGHRS and YFSETQ. The CDR3 is made up of 13 amino acids. This chain's CDR3 is CASSEQENTEAFF. The CDR3 region has the DNA TGCGCCAGCAGCGAACAGGAGAACACTGAAGCTTTCTTT.

This chain connects TRBV6-5 to TRBJ1-3; D is undetermined. Germline V lookup: CDR1 MNHEY, CDR2 SVGAGI. Trimming took off 6 bases at V and 2 bases at J, with 5 bases between the two ends. This CDR3 contains 12 residues. The CDR3 loop is CASRAPGNTIYF. CDR3 nucleotides: TGTGCCAGCAGGGCCCCTGGAAACACCATATATTTT.

This clone was seen more than once but under ten times. The rearrangement links TRBV6-5 to TRBJ1-2; 7 bases are shared with TRBD1. Germline values: CDR1 MNHEY, CDR2 SVGAGI. Losses at the gene ends were 7 bases for V and 13 bases for J; bases not matched to a gene: 15. The CDR3 runs 13 residues. In DNA, the CDR3 is TGTGCCAGCACGCTTGAGGGGGCGGCGGGTATCACCTTC. This codes for CASTLEGAAGITF.

The chain recombines TRBV12-3 or TRBV12-4 with TRBJ2-5; D remains unclear. V shed 3 bases and J shed 5 bases, with 4 bases lying between them. The CDR3 has 11 amino acids. CDR3 coding DNA: TGTGCCAGCAGTTTGCGCGAGACCCAGTACTTC. It specifies CASSLRETQYF.

V usage is TRBV6-2 or TRBV6-3 and J usage is TRBJ1-1; maybe TRBD1 (5 bases). CDR1 is MNHEY, CDR2 SVGEGT, per germline. Trimming pared 0 bases from V and 7 bases from J, leaving 9 bases between. The CDR3 spans 13 residues. The CDR3, as DNA: TGTGCCAGCAGTTACTCGACGGGGGGTGAAGCTTTCTTT. This sequence encodes CASSYSTGGEAFF.

The chain carries TRBV9 and TRBJ1-1, with TRBD1 matching over 7 bases. This CDR3 is 13 amino acids long. V lost 0 bases to trimming and J lost 7 bases; unmatched junction nucleotides: 3. CDR1 is SGDLS and CDR2 is YYNGEE in the germline V gene. The DNA for the CDR3 is TGTGCCAGCAGCGTAGAGGGGGCGAGTGAAGCTTTCTTT. It translates to CASSVEGASEAFF.